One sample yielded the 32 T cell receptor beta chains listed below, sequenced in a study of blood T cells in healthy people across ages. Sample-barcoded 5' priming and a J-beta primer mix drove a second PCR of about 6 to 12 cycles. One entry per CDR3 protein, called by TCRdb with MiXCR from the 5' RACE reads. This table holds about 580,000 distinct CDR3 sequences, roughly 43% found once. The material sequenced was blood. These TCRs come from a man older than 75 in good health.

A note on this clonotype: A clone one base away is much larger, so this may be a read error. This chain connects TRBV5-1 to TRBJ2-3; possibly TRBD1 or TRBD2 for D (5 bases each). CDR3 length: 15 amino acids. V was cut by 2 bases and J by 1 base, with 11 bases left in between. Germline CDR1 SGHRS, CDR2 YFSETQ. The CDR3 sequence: CASSFAGTGTDTQYF. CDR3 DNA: TGCGCCAGCAGCTTTGCCGGGACGGGCACAGATACGCAGTATTTT.

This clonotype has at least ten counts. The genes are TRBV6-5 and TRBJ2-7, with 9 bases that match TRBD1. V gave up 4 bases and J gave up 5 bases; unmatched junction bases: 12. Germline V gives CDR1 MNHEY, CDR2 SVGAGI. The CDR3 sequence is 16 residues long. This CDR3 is CASSFYGDGQGNEQYF. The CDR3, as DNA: TGTGCCAGCAGTTTTTATGGTGACGGACAGGGGAACGAGCAGTACTTC.

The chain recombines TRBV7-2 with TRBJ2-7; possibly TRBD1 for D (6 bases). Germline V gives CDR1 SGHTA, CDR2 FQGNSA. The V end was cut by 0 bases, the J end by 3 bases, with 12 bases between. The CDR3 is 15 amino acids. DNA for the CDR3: TGTGCCAGCAGCTTAGCTTGGGACACTAGCTACGAGCAGTACTTC. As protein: CASSLAWDTSYEQYF.

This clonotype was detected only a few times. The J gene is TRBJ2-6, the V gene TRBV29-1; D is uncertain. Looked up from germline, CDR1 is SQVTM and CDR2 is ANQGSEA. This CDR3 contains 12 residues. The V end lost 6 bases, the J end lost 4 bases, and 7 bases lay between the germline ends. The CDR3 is CSVAQGANVLTF. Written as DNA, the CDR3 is TGCAGCGTCGCCCAAGGGGCCAACGTCCTGACTTTC.

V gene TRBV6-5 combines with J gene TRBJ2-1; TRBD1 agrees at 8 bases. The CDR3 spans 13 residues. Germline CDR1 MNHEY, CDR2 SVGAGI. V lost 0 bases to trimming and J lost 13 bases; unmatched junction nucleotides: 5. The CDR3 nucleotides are TGTGCCAGCAGTTACTCGACAGGGGCGGGCCAGTTCTTC. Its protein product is CASSYSTGAGQFF.

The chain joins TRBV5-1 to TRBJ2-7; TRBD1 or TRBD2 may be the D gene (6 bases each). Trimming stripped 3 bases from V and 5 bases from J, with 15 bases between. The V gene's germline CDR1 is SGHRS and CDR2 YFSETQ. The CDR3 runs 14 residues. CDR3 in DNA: TGCGCCAGCAGCTCTGGGGGGCTACGCGACGAGCAGTACTTC. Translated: CASSSGGLRDEQYF.

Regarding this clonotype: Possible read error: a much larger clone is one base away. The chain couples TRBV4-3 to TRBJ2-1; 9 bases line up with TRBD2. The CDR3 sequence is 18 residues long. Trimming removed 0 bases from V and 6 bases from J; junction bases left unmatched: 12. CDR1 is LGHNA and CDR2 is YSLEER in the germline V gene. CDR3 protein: CASSQDLRAGGMVNEQFF. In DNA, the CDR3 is TGCGCCAGCAGCCAAGACTTACGAGCGGGAGGAATGGTCAATGAGCAGTTCTTC.

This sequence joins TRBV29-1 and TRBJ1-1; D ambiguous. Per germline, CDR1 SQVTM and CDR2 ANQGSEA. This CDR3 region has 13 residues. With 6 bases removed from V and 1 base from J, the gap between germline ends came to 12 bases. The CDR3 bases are TGCAGCGTGGCCGGGAGCCAGAACACTGAAGCTTTCTTT. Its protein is CSVAGSQNTEAFF.

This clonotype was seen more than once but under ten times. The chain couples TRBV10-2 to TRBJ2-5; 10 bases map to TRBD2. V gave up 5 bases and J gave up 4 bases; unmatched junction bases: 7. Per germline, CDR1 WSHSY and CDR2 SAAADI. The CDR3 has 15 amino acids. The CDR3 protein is CASSPRLAGRETQYF. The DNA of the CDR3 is TGCGCCAGCAGTCCCCGACTAGCGGGTCGAGAGACCCAGTACTTC.

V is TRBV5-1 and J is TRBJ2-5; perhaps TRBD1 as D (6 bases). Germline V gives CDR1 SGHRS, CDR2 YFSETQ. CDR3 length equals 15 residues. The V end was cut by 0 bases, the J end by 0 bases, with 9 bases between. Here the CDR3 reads CASSLDGQNQETQYF. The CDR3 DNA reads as TGCGCCAGCAGCTTGGATGGACAGAACCAAGAGACCCAGTACTTC.

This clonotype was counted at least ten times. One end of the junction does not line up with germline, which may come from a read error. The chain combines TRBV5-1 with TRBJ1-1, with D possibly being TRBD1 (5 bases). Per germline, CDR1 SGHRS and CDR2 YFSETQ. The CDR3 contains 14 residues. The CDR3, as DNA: TGTGCCAGCAGCCTTGGGGGAGGTGGGACTGAAGCTTTCTTT. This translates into CASSLGGGGTEAFF.

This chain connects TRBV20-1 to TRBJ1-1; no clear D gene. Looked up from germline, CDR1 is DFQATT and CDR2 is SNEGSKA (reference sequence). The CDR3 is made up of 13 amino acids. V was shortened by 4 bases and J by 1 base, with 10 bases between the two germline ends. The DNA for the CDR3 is TGCAGTGCTACACTAACGGGGAACACTGAAGCTTTCTTT. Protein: CSATLTGNTEAFF.

CDR3 protein: CSASSTAVDEQYF. The DNA of the CDR3 is TGCAGTGCTAGTAGCACAGCGGTGGACGAGCAGTACTTC. The chain has TRBV20-1 and TRBJ2-7; the D gene is possibly TRBD2 (5 bases). The CDR3 is made up of 13 amino acids. V lost 3 bases, J lost 5 bases, and 14 bases lay in between. Per the germline V gene, CDR1 is DFQATT and CDR2 is SNEGSKA (reference sequence).

This CDR3 is CASRADSQPQHF. In DNA, the CDR3 is TGTGCCAGCAGGGCGGACAGCCAGCCCCAGCATTTT. The chain combines TRBV12-3 or TRBV12-4 with TRBJ1-5; TRBD1 might be the D (6 bases). The CDR3 has 12 amino acids. The germline V and J ends were trimmed by 6 bases and 7 bases, with 10 bases remaining between them.

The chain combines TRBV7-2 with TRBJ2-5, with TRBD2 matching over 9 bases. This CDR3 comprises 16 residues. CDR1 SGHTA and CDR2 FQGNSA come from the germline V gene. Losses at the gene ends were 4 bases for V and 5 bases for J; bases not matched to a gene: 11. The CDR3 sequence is CASSYRLAGPGETQYF. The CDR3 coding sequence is TGTGCCAGCAGCTACCGCCTAGCGGGGCCTGGGGAGACCCAGTACTTC. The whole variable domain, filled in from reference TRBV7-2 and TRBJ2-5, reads GAGVSQSPSNKVTEKGKDVELRCDPISGHTALYWYRQSLGQGLEFLIYFQGNSAPDKSGLPSDRFSAERTGGSVSTLTIQRTQQEDSAVYLCASSYRLAGPGETQYFGPGTRLLVL.

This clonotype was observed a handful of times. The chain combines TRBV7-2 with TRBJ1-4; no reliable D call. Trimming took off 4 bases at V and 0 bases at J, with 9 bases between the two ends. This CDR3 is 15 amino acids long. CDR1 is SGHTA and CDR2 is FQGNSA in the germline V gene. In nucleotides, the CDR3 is TGTGCCAGCAGCTCGGTGGGGACAACTAATGAAAAACTGTTTTTT. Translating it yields CASSSVGTTNEKLFF.

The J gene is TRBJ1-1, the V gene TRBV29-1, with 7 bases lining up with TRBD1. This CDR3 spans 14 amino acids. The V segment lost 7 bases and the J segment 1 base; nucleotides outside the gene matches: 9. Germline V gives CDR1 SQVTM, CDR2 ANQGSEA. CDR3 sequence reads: CSGLGGGGNTEAFF. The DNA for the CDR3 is TGCAGCGGACTAGGGGGCGGGGGGAACACTGAAGCTTTCTTT. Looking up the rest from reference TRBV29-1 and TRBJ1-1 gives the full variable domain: SAVISQKPSRDICQRGTSLTIQCQVDSQVTMMFWYRQQPGQSLTLIATANQGSEATYESGFVIDKFPISRPNLTFSTLTVSNMSPEDSSIYLCSGLGGGGNTEAFFGQGTRLTVV.

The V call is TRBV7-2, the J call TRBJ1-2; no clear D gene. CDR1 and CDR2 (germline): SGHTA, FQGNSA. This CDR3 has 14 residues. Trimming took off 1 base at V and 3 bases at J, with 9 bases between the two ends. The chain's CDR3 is CASSLVDGDYGYTF. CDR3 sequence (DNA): TGTGCCAGCAGCTTAGTGGACGGGGACTATGGCTACACCTTC.

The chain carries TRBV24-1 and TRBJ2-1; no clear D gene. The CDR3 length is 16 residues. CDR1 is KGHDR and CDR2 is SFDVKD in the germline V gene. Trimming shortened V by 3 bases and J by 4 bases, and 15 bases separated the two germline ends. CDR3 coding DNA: TGTGCCACCAGTGATGCCGGGCCACGAAATTACAATGAGCAGTTCTTC. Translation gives CATSDAGPRNYNEQFF.

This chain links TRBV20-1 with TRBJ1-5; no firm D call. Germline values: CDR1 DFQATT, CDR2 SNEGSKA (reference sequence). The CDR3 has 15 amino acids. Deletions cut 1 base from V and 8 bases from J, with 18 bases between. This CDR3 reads CSARVGLVESKPQHF. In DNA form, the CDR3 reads TGCAGTGCTAGAGTGGGCCTGGTAGAATCAAAGCCCCAGCATTTT.

CDR3 amino acids: CASIRASGTEAFF. As DNA, the CDR3 is TGTGCCAGCATCCGGGCCTCGGGCACTGAAGCTTTCTTT. The chain recombines TRBV28 with TRBJ1-1; D ambiguous. Trimming took off 7 bases at V and 4 bases at J, with 13 bases between the two ends. From germline, CDR1 is MDHEN and CDR2 SYDVKM. The CDR3 consists of 13 residues.

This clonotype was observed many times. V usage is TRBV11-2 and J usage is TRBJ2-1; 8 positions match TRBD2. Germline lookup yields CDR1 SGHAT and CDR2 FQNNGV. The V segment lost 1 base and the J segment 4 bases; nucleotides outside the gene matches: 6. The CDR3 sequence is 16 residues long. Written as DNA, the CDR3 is TGTGCCAGCAGCTTAGGGGCGGGGGGCGAGTACAATGAGCAGTTCTTC. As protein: CASSLGAGGEYNEQFF.

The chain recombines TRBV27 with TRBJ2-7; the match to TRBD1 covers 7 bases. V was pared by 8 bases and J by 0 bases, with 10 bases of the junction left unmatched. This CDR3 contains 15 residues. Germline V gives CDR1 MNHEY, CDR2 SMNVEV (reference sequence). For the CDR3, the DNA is TGTGCCAGCTGCCTAGGGACAGCGAACTCCTACGAGCAGTACTTC. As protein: CASCLGTANSYEQYF.

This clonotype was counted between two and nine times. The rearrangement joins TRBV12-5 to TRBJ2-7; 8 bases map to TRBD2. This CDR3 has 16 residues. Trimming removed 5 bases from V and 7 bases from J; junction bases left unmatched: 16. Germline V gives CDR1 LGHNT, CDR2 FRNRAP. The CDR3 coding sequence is TGTGCTAGTGGTACGCGTCGGGGACTAGGGTGTGAAGAGCAGTACTTC. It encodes CASGTRRGLGCEEQYF.

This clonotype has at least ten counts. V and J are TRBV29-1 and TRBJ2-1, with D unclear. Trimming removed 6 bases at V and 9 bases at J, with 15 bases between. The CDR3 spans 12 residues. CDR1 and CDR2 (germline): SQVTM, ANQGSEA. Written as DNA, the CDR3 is TGCAGCGTAGCTTACCAGGCCCGTGAGCAGTTCTTC. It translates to CSVAYQAREQFF.

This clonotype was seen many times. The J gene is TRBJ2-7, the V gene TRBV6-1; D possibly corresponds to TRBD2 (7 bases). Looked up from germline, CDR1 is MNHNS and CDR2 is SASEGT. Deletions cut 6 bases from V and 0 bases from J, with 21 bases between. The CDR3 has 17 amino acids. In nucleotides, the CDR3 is TGTGCCAGCAGGACAGGCCTTAGCGGGCCCCGCTCCTACGAGCAGTACTTC. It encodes CASRTGLSGPRSYEQYF.

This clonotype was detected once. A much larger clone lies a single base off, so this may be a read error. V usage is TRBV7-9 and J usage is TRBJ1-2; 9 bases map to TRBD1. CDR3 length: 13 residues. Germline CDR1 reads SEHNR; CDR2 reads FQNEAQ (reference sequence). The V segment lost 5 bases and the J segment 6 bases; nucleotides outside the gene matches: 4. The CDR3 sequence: CASSRDRVDGYTF. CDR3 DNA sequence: TGTGCCAGCAGCCGGGACAGGGTGGATGGCTACACCTTC.

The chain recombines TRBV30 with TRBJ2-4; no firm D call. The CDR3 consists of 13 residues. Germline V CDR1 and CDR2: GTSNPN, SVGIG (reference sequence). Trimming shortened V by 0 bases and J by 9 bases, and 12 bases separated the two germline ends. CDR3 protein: CAWSVGTNGIQYF. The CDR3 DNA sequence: TGTGCCTGGAGTGTGGGAACGAACGGCATTCAGTACTTC. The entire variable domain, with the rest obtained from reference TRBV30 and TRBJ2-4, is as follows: SQTIHQWPATLVQPVGSPLSLECTVEGTSNPNLYWYRQAAGRGLQLLFYSVGIGQISSEVPQNLSASRPQDRQFILSSKKLLLSDSGFYLCAWSVGTNGIQYFGAGTRLSVL.

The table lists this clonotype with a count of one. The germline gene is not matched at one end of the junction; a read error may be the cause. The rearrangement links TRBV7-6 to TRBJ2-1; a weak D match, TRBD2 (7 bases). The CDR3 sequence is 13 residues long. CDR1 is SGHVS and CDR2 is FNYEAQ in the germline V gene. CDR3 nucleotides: TGTACCAGCGGGGCAGGGGTCTACAATGAGCAGTTCTTC. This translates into CTSGAGVYNEQFF.

The CDR3 reads CASNRRTSGGSDTQYF. CDR3 sequence (DNA): TGTGCCAGCAACCGAAGGACTAGCGGGGGGTCAGATACGCAGTATTTT. The gene calls are TRBV7-9 and TRBJ2-3, with 14 bases aligning to TRBD2. J gave up 4 bases and V 7 bases, and 7 bases lay outside the gene matches. CDR1 SEHNR and CDR2 FQNEAQ come from the germline V gene (reference sequence). The length of the CDR3 is 16 residues.

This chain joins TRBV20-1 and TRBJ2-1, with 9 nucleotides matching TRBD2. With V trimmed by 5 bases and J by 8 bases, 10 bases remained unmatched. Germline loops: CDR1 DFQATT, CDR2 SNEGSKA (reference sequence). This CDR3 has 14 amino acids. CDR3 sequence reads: CSARPGLAGHEQFF. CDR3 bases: TGCAGTGCTCGACCGGGACTAGCCGGCCATGAGCAGTTCTTC.

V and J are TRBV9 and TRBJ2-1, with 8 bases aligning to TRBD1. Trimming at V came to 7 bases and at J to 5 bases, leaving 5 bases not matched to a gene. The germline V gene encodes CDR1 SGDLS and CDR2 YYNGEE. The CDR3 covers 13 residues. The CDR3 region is CASSVTGDNEQFF. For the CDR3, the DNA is TGTGCCAGCTCCGTGACAGGGGACAATGAGCAGTTCTTC.